Here is one T cell receptor (beta chain) with its context. This sample was included in a study of shared clonotypes between healthy human individuals. The CDR3 extends over 18 amino acids. Generated by immunoSEQ multiplex PCR, the TCRdb table keeps only in-frame clones and is missing some. The sample carries about 2.4 million clones, 93% recorded once. The chain combines TRBV21-1 with TRBJ2-2; TRBD1 is the table's D call, not checked against the DNA. TRBV21-1 is a pseudogene locus. Specimen: naive CD4+ T cells from PBMCs. Subset denoted: CD45RA+ positively selected. This sequence was found in a man younger than 35 in good health. Some clones in this sample may be carry-over from other donors' samples. The CDR3 DNA sequence: TGTGCCAGCAGCCTCCGGACAGGGGGCCGCATTAGCACCGGGGAGCTGTTTTTT. Its protein product is CASSLRTGGRISTGELFF.